The present T cell receptor (beta chain) was sequenced within a study of T cell repertoires in cytomegalovirus infection. Study summary: It was the public TCR beta signatures that indicated both CMV infection and matching HLA type. General study results and limits: In two of eight donors, the top clonotype was HLA-C-restricted CMV-specific. Carriage of CMV together with the relevant HLA was identifiable through cumulative public TCR beta family frequency.

Trimming removed 6 bases from V and 4 bases from J, with 24 bases in between. In germline, CDR1 is LNHDA, CDR2 SQIVND (reference sequence). The CDR3 consists of 17 residues. This clonotype was seen many times. Its antigen is unknown. MiXCR was run by TCRdb on the reads, yielding one entry per CDR3 protein. The sample consists of under 250,000 distinct CDR3 sequences, approximately 13% of them appearing once. The chain recombines TRBV19 with TRBJ1-1, with D maybe TRBD1 (6 bases). This receptor was identified in a human donor in good health (CMV status not recorded). Some clones in this sample may be carry-over from other donors' samples. The sequencing sample was made of PBMCs. For the CDR3, the DNA is TGTGCCAGTAGCATAAGAGGCACAGGGCAAGGGGGCACTGAAGCTTTCTTT. Protein sequence: CASSIRGTGQGGTEAFF.